This TCR beta chain was identified in a study of early T cells in non-severe SARS-CoV-2 infection. Germline CDR1 and CDR2: KGHDR and SFDVKD. The trim removed 5 bases at V and 4 bases at J, leaving 4 bases unmatched. The CDR3 length is 15 residues. In TCRdb, the 5' RACE reads were re-called with MiXCR into one record per CDR3 protein. The table includes about 57,000 distinct CDR3 sequences, about 10% detected once. A remark on this clonotype: Antigen unknown.

Study-wide findings and caveats: Matches to VDJdb favored anti-spike CD8 responses and missed private and CD4 specificities.

The chain employs TRBV24-1 and TRBJ2-1, with 10 bases identical to TRBD1. This clonotype was sampled from an adult who was a healthcare worker with PCR-confirmed SARS-CoV-2 infection or an uninfected control (not recorded which). Sequencing was carried out using whole blood. The CDR3 DNA follows: TGTGCCACCAGTGGTGGGACAGGGGCTTACAATGAGCAGTTCTTC. Translation gives CATSGGTGAYNEQFF.